This TCR beta chain was sequenced in a study of regulatory T cells in long-lasting Graves disease. Whole-study findings and limits: Segments TRBV28, TRBJ1-2 and TRBJ2-5 showed preferential usage in persistent disease. Thyroid tissue was not studied; only peripheral blood was.

Time point specified: newly diagnosed GD, antithyroid drugs for less than 3 months. There was RNA extracted from PBMCs, and the TCR library was made from it. This clonotype was detected ten times or more. Its antigen is currently unknown. The germline V gene encodes CDR1 SNHLY and CDR2 FYNNEI. V was trimmed by 7 bases and J by 3 bases, leaving 12 bases between them. CDR3 size: 13 residues. Building the TCR beta libraries relied on iRepertoire HTBI primers, and CDR3 regions underwent Arm-PCR. TCRdb re-called the multiplex PCR reads with MiXCR, one entry per CDR3 protein. The sample comprises about 440,000 distinct CDR3 sequences, roughly 15% of which are singletons, and about 11% rests with the top ten. The sample was also reused in another study, on T cells in Graves' hyperthyroidism and ophthalmopathy. As that study records: Diagnosis of hyperthyroidism was new in patients aged 18 to 65, and its duration was under 2 months. Appearing also in blood were most of the thyroid clonotypes expanded above 0.001.

The material sequenced was peripheral blood mononuclear cells (PBMCs), taken at new diagnosis, from a patient treated with antithyroid drugs. V and J are TRBV2 and TRBJ2-5, with D possibly matching TRBD1 (6 bases). The sequence derives from a woman aged 25-40 years with Graves disease. The CDR3 loop is CASKSPGEETQYF. In DNA form, the CDR3 reads TGTGCCAGCAAGAGTCCAGGGGAAGAGACCCAGTACTTC.